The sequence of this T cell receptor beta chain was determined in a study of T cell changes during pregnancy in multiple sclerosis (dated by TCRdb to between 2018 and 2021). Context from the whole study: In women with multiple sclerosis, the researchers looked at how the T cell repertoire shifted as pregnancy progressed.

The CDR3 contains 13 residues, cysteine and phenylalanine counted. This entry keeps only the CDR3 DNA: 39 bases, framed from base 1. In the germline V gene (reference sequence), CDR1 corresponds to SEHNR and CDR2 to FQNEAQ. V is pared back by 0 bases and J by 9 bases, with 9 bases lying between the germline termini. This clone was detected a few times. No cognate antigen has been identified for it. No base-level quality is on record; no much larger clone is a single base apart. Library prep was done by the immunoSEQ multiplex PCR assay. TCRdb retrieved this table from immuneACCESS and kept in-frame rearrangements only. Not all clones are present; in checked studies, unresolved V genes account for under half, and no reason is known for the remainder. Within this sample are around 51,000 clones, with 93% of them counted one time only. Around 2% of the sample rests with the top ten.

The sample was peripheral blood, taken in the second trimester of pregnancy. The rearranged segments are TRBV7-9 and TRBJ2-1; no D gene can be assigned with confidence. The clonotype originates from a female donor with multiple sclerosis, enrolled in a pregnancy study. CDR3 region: CASSLAEHLEQFF. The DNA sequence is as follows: TGTGCCAGCAGCTTAGCCGAGCATCTTGAGCAGTTCTTC.